These 13 T cell receptor beta chains originate from one sample sequenced in a study of T cell repertoires in cytomegalovirus infection. Each CDR3 protein gets one entry after TCRdb re-called the reads with MiXCR. Among about 300,000 distinct CDR3 sequences listed, about 25% were seen once. The sequenced material came from PBMCs. All receptors derive from a human donor in good health (CMV status not recorded). Some clones in this sample may be carry-over from other donors' samples.

J is TRBJ1-4 and V is TRBV12-3 or TRBV12-4; possibly TRBD1 for D (6 bases). CDR3 length equals 14 residues. V gave up 2 bases and J gave up 5 bases, with 9 bases separating them. Here the CDR3 reads CASSLRGRNEKLFF. The CDR3 DNA sequence: TGTGCCAGCAGTTTACGGGGGCGGAATGAAAAACTGTTTTTT.

At least ten counts were recorded for this clonotype. This sequence joins TRBV7-8 and TRBJ2-3; D remains unclear. V dropped 6 bases and J dropped 0 bases, with 10 bases sitting between them. This CDR3 comprises 14 residues. Looked up from germline, CDR1 is SGHVS and CDR2 is FQNEAQ. CDR3 protein: CASSTGPSTDTQYF. CDR3 DNA: TGTGCCAGCAGTACCGGGCCTAGCACAGATACGCAGTATTTT. Based on the CDR3 plus reference TRBV7-8 and TRBJ2-3, the full variable domain is GAGVSQSPRYKVAKRGQDVALRCDPISGHVSLFWYQQALGQGPEFLTYFQNEAQLDKSGLPSDRFFAERPEGSVSTLKIQRTQQEDSAVYLCASSTGPSTDTQYFGPGTRLTVL.

V gene TRBV7-2 combines with J gene TRBJ1-1; weak D call: TRBD1 (5 bases). In germline, CDR1 is SGHTA, CDR2 FQGNSA. The CDR3 spans 15 residues. With 5 bases removed from V and 0 bases from J, the gap between germline ends came to 13 bases. The CDR3 DNA is TGTGCCAGCAGCCCGGGACGCCTCATGAACACTGAAGCTTTCTTT. Amino acid sequence: CASSPGRLMNTEAFF.

This clonotype is a singleton in its sample. This chain connects TRBV12-3 or TRBV12-4 to TRBJ1-5; no clear D. V was shortened by 3 bases and J by 6 bases, with 9 bases between the two germline ends. This CDR3 region has 13 residues. CDR3 residues: CASSLNGGQPQHF. The CDR3 DNA is TGTGCCAGCAGTTTGAATGGAGGTCAGCCCCAGCATTTT.

This clonotype was counted a few times. The chain employs TRBV29-1 and TRBJ2-3; 9 bases fit TRBD1. The CDR3 runs to 16 residues. After removal of 6 bases from V and 5 bases from J, the junction contained 15 bases not matched to a gene. Germline loops: CDR1 SQVTM, CDR2 ANQGSEA. The chain's CDR3 is CSVARTGVLTGDTQYF. The CDR3 region has the DNA TGCAGCGTCGCACGGACAGGGGTCCTCACAGGAGATACGCAGTATTTT.

The rearrangement links TRBV18 to TRBJ2-1; a weak D match, TRBD2 (6 bases). The germline V gene encodes CDR1 KGHSH and CDR2 LQKENI. Trimming took 0 bases from V and 9 from J, leaving 12 bases between them. This CDR3 has 14 residues. Here the CDR3 reads CASSPPGLRGEQFF. The CDR3 bases are TGTGCCAGCTCACCACCGGGACTTCGGGGTGAGCAGTTCTTC.

This clonotype was recorded at least ten times. The chain joins TRBV7-4 to TRBJ1-1; D gene ambiguous. The CDR3 loop spans 16 amino acids. The V and J ends lost 1 base and 4 bases respectively, with 16 bases between them. Germline V lookup: CDR1 SGHVT, CDR2 SQSDAQ. CDR3 bases: TGTGCCAGCAGCTTAGTTGTAGGAGGGAAGAGCACTGAAGCTTTCTTT. As protein: CASSLVVGGKSTEAFF.

This clonotype was detected only a few times. The chain links TRBV20-1 to TRBJ2-1, with TRBD2 as a possible D gene (6 bases). Germline CDR1 DFQATT, CDR2 SNEGSKA (reference sequence). This CDR3 is built from 12 residues. V was shortened by 2 bases and J by 12 bases, with 14 bases between the two germline ends. CDR3 region: CSARQLAGWQFF. The CDR3 DNA sequence: TGCAGTGCTAGACAACTAGCAGGTTGGCAGTTCTTC.

The chain is built from TRBV7-8 and TRBJ2-7; no firm D call. This CDR3 is built from 13 residues. Germline CDR1 and CDR2: SGHVS and FQNEAQ. V lost 5 bases, J lost 5 bases, and 13 bases lay in between. The CDR3 region has the DNA TGTGCCAGCAGCACACAACGGTTCGACGAGCAGTACGTC. This gives the protein CASSTQRFDEQYV.

This clonotype appeared a few times. The chain is built from TRBV5-1 and TRBJ2-7; D is ambiguous. Germline loops: CDR1 SGHRS, CDR2 YFSETQ. Trimming left V 1 base short and J 0 bases short, with 8 bases between. CDR3 size: 14 residues. CDR3 nucleotides: TGCGCCAGCAGCTTGATGGTAAGCTCCTACGAGCAGTACTTC. Amino acid sequence: CASSLMVSSYEQYF.

The chain joins TRBV7-2 to TRBJ2-1, with 9 bases identical to TRBD2. Germline values: CDR1 SGHTA, CDR2 FQGNSA. The CDR3 has 17 amino acids. The trim removed 1 base at V and 6 bases at J, leaving 10 bases unmatched. The CDR3 sequence: CASSLEGTSPGGNEQFF. The CDR3, as DNA: TGTGCCAGCAGCTTAGAGGGGACTAGCCCCGGAGGCAATGAGCAGTTCTTC. The complete variable domain, with remaining parts taken from reference TRBV7-2 and TRBJ2-1, reads GAGVSQSPSNKVTEKGKDVELRCDPISGHTALYWYRQSLGQGLEFLIYFQGNSAPDKSGLPSDRFSAERTGGSVSTLTIQRTQQEDSAVYLCASSLEGTSPGGNEQFFGPGTRLTVL.

This clonotype was counted at least ten times. The chain is built from TRBV28 and TRBJ1-1, with D unresolved. The V end lost 7 bases, the J end lost 10 bases, and 16 bases lay between the germline ends. CDR1 and CDR2 (germline): MDHEN, SYDVKM. The CDR3 is made up of 12 amino acids. In DNA form, the CDR3 reads TGTGCCAGCACCGATCCGAGGGTGTCAGCTTTCTTT. Protein sequence: CASTDPRVSAFF.

The rearrangement links TRBV3-1 to TRBJ2-3; D is unresolved. Trimming removed 0 bases from V and 4 bases from J, with 8 bases in between. From germline, CDR1 is LGHDT and CDR2 YNNKEL (reference sequence). The CDR3 runs 14 residues. This chain's CDR3 is CASSQDLVADTQYF. DNA of the CDR3: TGTGCCAGCAGCCAAGATCTGGTGGCAGATACGCAGTATTTT.